These 25 T cell receptor beta chains were all obtained from the same sample, sequenced in a study of shared clonotypes between healthy human individuals. Data came from immunoSEQ multiplex PCR; TCRdb stores just in-frame clones and leaves some out. This sample yields more than 450,000 clones, of which about four fifths are seen a single time; around 13% belongs to the top ten. Input material: PBMCs. The source is a woman aged 40 to 55 in good health. Some clones in this sample may be carry-over from other donors' samples.

The V gene is TRBV23-1, the J gene TRBJ2-3; 8 bases are shared with TRBD1. TRBV23-1 belongs to the ORF category, with a function that is uncertain. The ends lost 5 bases at V and 2 bases at J; junction bases unmatched: 6. This CDR3 is 15 amino acids long. In DNA, the CDR3 is TGCGCCAGCAGTTTACCAGGGGGCATCACAGATACGCAGTATTTT. The encoded protein is CASSLPGGITDTQYF.

The chain has TRBV7-9 and TRBJ2-1; 7 bases fit TRBD2. The CDR3 contains 19 residues. Trimming cost V 0 bases and J 0 bases; bases outside gene matches: 11. Germline lookup yields CDR1 SEHNR and CDR2 FQNEAQ (reference sequence). CDR3 residues: CASSLAVSVAGPSYNEQFF. In DNA form, the CDR3 reads TGTGCCAGCAGCTTAGCGGTTTCGGTAGCGGGCCCCTCCTACAATGAGCAGTTCTTC.

The chain couples TRBV7-2 to TRBJ2-7; D is unclear. Germline-derived CDR1 and CDR2 are SGHTA and FQGNSA. This CDR3 is 14 amino acids long. Trimming took off 1 base at V and 2 bases at J, with 9 bases between the two ends. The CDR3 protein is CASSLGQAPYEQYF. CDR3 nucleotides: TGTGCCAGCAGCTTAGGGCAGGCCCCCTACGAGCAGTACTTC.

The chain links TRBV21-1 to TRBJ2-3. TRBV21-1 is a recognized pseudogene. This CDR3 contains 16 residues. The CDR3 loop reads CASSDGRARSTDTQYF. In nucleotides, the CDR3 is TGTGCCAGCAGCGACGGTCGGGCCAGAAGCACAGATACGCAGTATTTT.

The rearrangement uses TRBV5-1 and TRBJ2-1, with D possibly TRBD2 on 5 matching bases. Trimming cost V 0 bases and J 2 bases, with 9 bases left between them. The CDR3 extends over 15 amino acids. The germline gives CDR1 SGHRS, CDR2 YFSETQ. CDR3 sequence: CASSLASPTYNEQFF. CDR3 sequence (DNA): TGCGCCAGCAGCTTGGCTAGCCCAACCTACAATGAGCAGTTCTTC.

This clone was observed once. This may be a read error, as it is one base from a much larger clone. Other DNA sequences in this sample translate to the same CDR3. J is TRBJ2-6 and V is TRBV27, with D perhaps being TRBD1 or TRBD2 (5 bases each). Trimming removed 2 bases at V and 3 bases at J, with 8 bases between. From germline, CDR1 is MNHEY and CDR2 SMNVEV (reference sequence). This CDR3 spans 15 amino acids. CDR3 nucleotides: TGTGCCAGCAGTTTAACGGGGCGTGGGGCCAACGTCCTGACTTTC. Amino acid sequence: CASSLTGRGANVLTF.

The chain employs TRBV30 and TRBJ2-7, with 7 bases aligning to TRBD2. CDR3 size: 14 residues. Germline V gives CDR1 GTSNPN, CDR2 SVGIG (reference sequence). J gave up 3 bases and V 2 bases, and 7 bases lay outside the gene matches. The CDR3 nucleotides are TGTGCCTGGAGTAGGTCTAGCGGACTCTACGAGCAGTACTTC. Protein: CAWSRSSGLYEQYF. Filled out from reference TRBV30 and TRBJ2-7, the complete variable domain reads SQTIHQWPATLVQPVGSPLSLECTVEGTSNPNLYWYRQAAGRGLQLLFYSVGIGQISSEVPQNLSASRPQDRQFILSSKKLLLSDSGFYLCAWSRSSGLYEQYFGPGTRLTVT.

CDR3 DNA: TGTGCCAGCAGCAGTAGCGGGAGTTTATCCGAAAGCACAGATACGCAGTATTTT. Translation gives CASSSSGSLSESTDTQYF. This rearrangement joins TRBV7-8 to TRBJ2-3, with 9 bases aligning to TRBD2. Trimming removed 5 bases from V and 0 bases from J; junction bases left unmatched: 12. The CDR3 runs 18 residues. Germline assignment: CDR1 SGHVS and CDR2 FQNEAQ.

The chain employs TRBV7-8 and TRBJ2-7; 7 nucleotides line up with TRBD1. This CDR3 region has 13 residues. The V gene end was trimmed by 5 bases and the J gene end by 7 bases; junction bases not matched to a gene: 8. Germline CDR1 and CDR2: SGHVS and FQNEAQ. The CDR3 protein is CASSAGQVREQYF. Written as DNA, the CDR3 is TGTGCCAGCAGCGCCGGACAGGTCCGTGAGCAGTACTTC.

A few counts support this clone. V is TRBV5-1 and J is TRBJ2-1; 10 bases are a match to TRBD2. Per the germline V gene, CDR1 is SGHRS and CDR2 is YFSETQ. With 4 bases clipped from V and 5 bases from J, the junction kept 9 bases outside the gene matches. The CDR3 is 16 residues long. CDR3 in DNA: TGCGCCAGCAGCGTAAGGACTAGCGGAGAGAACAATGAGCAGTTCTTC. This encodes CASSVRTSGENNEQFF.

This clone was seen a handful of times. V is TRBV12-5 and J is TRBJ2-2; D is possibly TRBD2 (5 bases). This CDR3 is built from 14 residues. Germline CDR1 reads LGHNT; CDR2 reads FRNRAP. The CDR3 DNA reads as TGTGCCCAGGAGGCCGGAGGGAACACCGGGGAGCTGTTTTTT. The encoded protein is CAQEAGGNTGELFF.

This chain links TRBV5-1 with TRBJ2-7; TRBD2 matches 9 bases. J was trimmed by 0 bases and V by 0 bases; bases with no gene match: 7. Germline lookup yields CDR1 SGHRS and CDR2 YFSETQ. This CDR3 has 17 amino acids. Written as DNA, the CDR3 is TGCGCCAGCAGCTTGGCAGCTCTAGCGGGGAGCTCCTACGAGCAGTACTTC. Residues: CASSLAALAGSSYEQYF. Combining the CDR3 with reference TRBV5-1 and TRBJ2-7 gives the whole variable domain KAGVTQTPRYLIKTRGQQVTLSCSPISGHRSVSWYQQTPGQGLQFLFEYFSETQRNKGNFPGRFSGRQFSNSRSEMNVSTLELGDSALYLCASSLAALAGSSYEQYFGPGTRLTVT.

The chain links TRBV6-1 to TRBJ1-3; TRBD1 agrees at 7 bases. With 7 bases clipped from V and 4 bases from J, the junction kept 4 bases outside the gene matches. The CDR3 runs 13 residues. Germline loops: CDR1 MNHNS, CDR2 SASEGT. CDR3 DNA: TGTGCCAGCATTATGGACAGGGGAAACACCATATATTTT. Protein: CASIMDRGNTIYF.

J is TRBJ2-1 and V is TRBV6-1; D not resolved. V shed 1 base and J shed 12 bases, with 19 bases lying between them. The CDR3 extends over 15 amino acids. The germline gives CDR1 MNHNS, CDR2 SASEGT. CDR3 sequence (DNA): TGTGCCAGCAGTGAAGGGCCCCGACCCCGGACGGTGCAGTTCTTC. Its protein product is CASSEGPRPRTVQFF.

The V call is TRBV2, the J call TRBJ2-7, with TRBD2 as a possible D gene (5 bases). Germline values: CDR1 SNHLY, CDR2 FYNNEI. The CDR3 extends over 14 amino acids. V gave up 9 bases and J gave up 0 bases, with 15 bases separating them. In DNA, the CDR3 is TGTGCCAGACTTCACCTTAGCGACTCCTACGAGCAGTACTTC. It encodes CARLHLSDSYEQYF. The whole variable domain, filled in from reference TRBV2 and TRBJ2-7, reads EPEVTQTPSHQVTQMGQEVILRCVPISNHLYFYWYRQILGQKVEFLVSFYNNEISEKSEIFDDQFSVERPDGSNFTLKIRSTKLEDSAMYFCARLHLSDSYEQYFGPGTRLTVT.

CDR3 nucleotide sequence: TGTGCCAGCAGCCGCTTCGGGGTCAAGAACTATGGCTACACCTTC. As protein: CASSRFGVKNYGYTF. The chain combines TRBV5-6 with TRBJ1-2, with D uncertain. Trimming shortened V by 4 bases and J by 2 bases, and 15 bases separated the two germline ends. The V gene's germline CDR1 is SGHDT and CDR2 YYEEEE. The CDR3 has 15 amino acids.

The chain employs TRBV15 and TRBJ2-5; 8 bases agree with TRBD1. V shed 3 bases and J 5 bases; nucleotides not matched to a gene: 5. The CDR3 consists of 14 residues. Germline loops: CDR1 LNHNV, CDR2 YYDKDF (reference sequence). The CDR3 nucleotides are TGTGCCACCAGCAGGGACAGGGAAGTGGAGACCCAGTACTTC. This encodes CATSRDREVETQYF.

The rearrangement joins TRBV11-1 to TRBJ1-1; 10 bases map to TRBD1. Looked up from germline, CDR1 is SGHAT and CDR2 is FQDESV (reference sequence). This CDR3 is built from 13 residues. Unmatched junction bases numbered 4, after V lost 5 bases and J lost 7 bases. This chain's CDR3 is CASSGTGVVEAFF. The CDR3 nucleotides read TGTGCCAGCAGCGGGACAGGGGTGGTTGAAGCTTTCTTT. The full variable domain, completed using reference TRBV11-1 and TRBJ1-1, is EAEVAQSPRYKITEKSQAVAFWCDPISGHATLYWYRQILGQGPELLVQFQDESVVDDSQLPKDRFSAERLKGVDSTLKIQPAELGDSAMYLCASSGTGVVEAFFGQGTRLTVV.

This clone turned up a few times. The rearrangement links TRBV6-6 to TRBJ2-1; a weak D match, TRBD1 (6 bases). The germline V gene encodes CDR1 MNHNY and CDR2 SVGAGI (reference sequence). Trimming pared 5 bases from V and 6 bases from J, leaving 14 bases between. CDR3 length equals 14 residues. As DNA, the CDR3 is TGTGCCAGCAGTCCTTCGGACAGTGGCAATGAGCAGTTCTTC. Its protein product is CASSPSDSGNEQFF.

The chain is built from TRBV6-6 and TRBJ2-1; 9 nucleotides line up with TRBD1. This CDR3 is built from 15 residues. From germline, CDR1 is MNHNY and CDR2 SVGAGI (reference sequence). The ends lost 8 bases at V and 2 bases at J; junction bases unmatched: 7. CDR3 sequence (DNA): TGTGCCAGCGAGTGGAGGACAGGGGCCTACAATGAGCAGTTCTTC. Its protein is CASEWRTGAYNEQFF.

The rearrangement joins TRBV5-4 to TRBJ2-7; 9 bases are a match to TRBD2. Per germline, CDR1 SGHNT and CDR2 YYREEE (reference sequence). V dropped 1 base and J dropped 2; count of bases not matched to a gene: 4. This CDR3 has 15 residues. CDR3 loop: CASSLKREATYEQYF. CDR3 in DNA: TGTGCCAGCAGCTTGAAGCGGGAGGCTACCTACGAGCAGTACTTC.

The rearrangement uses TRBV18 and TRBJ2-7; no definite D call. There are 15 residues in the CDR3. The ends were cut back, 2 bases at V and 2 bases at J, with 13 bases in the middle. Per the germline V gene, CDR1 is KGHSH and CDR2 is LQKENI. The CDR3 loop reads CASSPGVWGAYEQYF. The CDR3, as DNA: TGTGCCAGCTCACCAGGTGTATGGGGTGCCTACGAGCAGTACTTC.

The chain joins TRBV2 to TRBJ2-5; 7 nucleotides match TRBD2. Near its end, the DNA agrees better with TRBJ2-7, so the J call may be wrong. The CDR3 is made up of 13 amino acids. In germline, CDR1 is SNHLY, CDR2 FYNNEI. The CDR3 spells CASIGRELYEQYF. The CDR3 DNA reads as TGTGCCAGCATTGGGCGGGAGCTCTACGAGCAGTACTTC.

The chain recombines TRBV5-1 with TRBJ2-2; no definite D call. The CDR3 is 17 amino acids. V lost 0 bases, J lost 0 bases, and 12 bases lay in between. The germline gives CDR1 SGHRS, CDR2 YFSETQ. This chain's CDR3 is CASSLAIGGANTGELFF. The CDR3, as DNA: TGCGCCAGCAGCTTGGCGATCGGCGGAGCGAACACCGGGGAGCTGTTTTTT.

This clone was seen ten or more times. This sequence joins TRBV28 and TRBJ2-7, with 9 bases lining up with TRBD1. Germline lookup yields CDR1 MDHEN and CDR2 SYDVKM. The CDR3 consists of 16 residues. The V gene end was trimmed by 1 base and the J gene end by 6 bases; junction bases not matched to a gene: 10. CDR3 nucleotides: TGTGCCAGCAGTTTATCGTGGACAGGGGTATTTCGCGAGCAGTACTTC. The encoded protein is CASSLSWTGVFREQYF.